These 5 T cell receptor beta chains came from one sample sequenced in a study of T cells in Graves' hyperthyroidism and ophthalmopathy. Regions amplified from RNA transcripts were the TCR beta CDR3 regions. The HTBI set primed first-round TCR CDR3 RT-PCR. MiXCR, run by TCRdb on the multiplex PCR reads, gives a single entry per CDR3 protein. The data contain 370,000 or so distinct CDR3 sequences, roughly 12% of them singletons. Input material: blood. The receptors originated from a man aged 25 to 45 with Graves' hyperthyroidism that later progressed to Graves' ophthalmopathy.

The rearrangement links TRBV12-3 or TRBV12-4 to TRBJ2-7; D ambiguous. The CDR3 is made up of 14 amino acids. Trimming stripped 7 bases from V and 0 bases from J, with 13 bases between. In nucleotides, the CDR3 is TGTGCCAGCACCGCCCACGCCGCCTCCTACGAGCAGTACTTC. Protein: CASTAHAASYEQYF.

The chain has TRBV7-8 and TRBJ1-6; 9 bases agree with TRBD1. The J segment lost 7 bases and the V segment lost 1 base, leaving 2 bases of the junction unmatched. The germline CDR1 and CDR2 sequences are SGHVS and FQNEAQ. This CDR3 has 15 residues. The CDR3, as DNA: TGTGCCAGCAGCTTAGGACAGGGGGTGAATTCACCCCTCCACTTT. This codes for CASSLGQGVNSPLHF.

This clonotype was observed many times. This rearrangement joins TRBV6-4 to TRBJ2-2; no clear D gene. The V gene lost 2 bases and the J gene lost 1 base, with 5 bases spanning the gap. The CDR3 has 14 amino acids. Germline values: CDR1 MRHNA, CDR2 SNTAGT. In DNA, the CDR3 is TGTGCCAGCAGTGACAGGAGGAACACCGGGGAGCTGTTTTTT. It specifies CASSDRRNTGELFF.

This clonotype came up many times. The chain links TRBV12-5 to TRBJ1-3, with D possibly being TRBD1 (5 bases). The CDR3 is made up of 18 amino acids. Trimming pared 0 bases from V and 0 bases from J, leaving 15 bases between. Germline values: CDR1 LGHNT, CDR2 FRNRAP. The CDR3 sequence: CASGLVLGREDSGNTIYF. CDR3 in DNA: TGTGCTAGTGGTTTGGTACTGGGCAGGGAGGACTCTGGAAACACCATATATTTT.

This clonotype was seen a few times. This chain connects TRBV6-1 to TRBJ1-2; perhaps TRBD1 as D (6 bases). The germline V gene has CDR1 MNHNS and CDR2 SASEGT. The CDR3 length is 15 residues. Trimming took 6 bases from V and 0 from J, leaving 14 bases between them. This chain's CDR3 is CASSSWGGANYGYTF. DNA of the CDR3: TGTGCCAGCAGCTCCTGGGGGGGCGCTAACTATGGCTACACCTTC.